This TCR beta chain derives from a study of cytomegalovirus exposure and HLA in healthy donors. Study observations and caveats: The dataset shows that most TCR sequences were rare, while some public TCRs occurred in many donors.

Use of 60 Vbeta and 13 Jbeta primers characterized the PCR. The table came from immunoSEQ multiplex PCR; TCRdb's copy has only in-frame clones and leaves some out. The data contain 200,000 or so clones, 82% of them singletons. Germline V gene data show CDR1 as MDHEN and CDR2 as SYDVKM. The CDR3 length is 16 residues. Trimming cost V 5 bases and J 3 bases; bases outside gene matches: 7. This clone was recorded once. The target antigen is unknown. Input material: PBMCs. This chain links TRBV28 with TRBJ2-2, with 9 bases lining up with TRBD2. The TCR sequence derives from a woman between 45 and 65 years old in good health and CMV-seropositive. CDR3: CASSPLGGRDTGELFF. The DNA of the CDR3 is TGTGCCAGCAGTCCCTTGGGCGGGAGGGACACCGGGGAGCTGTTTTTT. Based on the CDR3 plus reference TRBV28 and TRBJ2-2, the full variable domain is DVKVTQSSRYLVKRTGEKVFLECVQDMDHENMFWYRQDPGLGLRLIYFSYDVKMKEKGDIPEGYSVSREKKERFSLILESASTNQTSMYLCASSPLGGRDTGELFFGEGSRLTVL.